The source of this T cell receptor beta chain is a study of cytomegalovirus exposure and HLA in healthy donors. Study context: Unique TCR beta sequences numbering about 100 million came from 150 million to 200 million T cells in an earlier analysis. A preliminary data release comprised 91 million or so unique TCRs obtained from HLA-typed donors.

This clone appeared a few times. Its cognate antigen is unknown. Study-level results: An analysis that was carried out later associated 15,000 to 20,000 TCR beta sequences with HLA alleles at 0.05 false discovery rate.

V was shortened by 1 base and J by 2 bases, with 14 bases between the two germline ends. In germline, CDR1 is MNHNS, CDR2 SASEGT. The CDR3 loop spans 16 amino acids. Primers included in the PCR were 60 Vbeta and 13 Jbeta primers. Clones were read by immunoSEQ multiplex PCR, and TCRdb kept only the in-frame ones, dropping some. The table records 95,000 to 150,000 clones, 75% to 85% of them present only once. The receptor was derived from a female donor in good health and CMV-seropositive. Sequencing was performed on PBMCs. The chain links TRBV6-1 to TRBJ1-2; D not resolved. The CDR3, as DNA: TGTGCCAGCAGTGAAGTAGGCGGGATTTTGAACTATGGCTACACCTTC. It is translated as CASSEVGGILNYGYTF.